The sequence of this T cell receptor beta chain was determined in a study of OX40 agonist ivuxolimab in advanced cancers. Repertoires were generated with immunoSEQ multiplex PCR, while TCRdb's copy carries only in-frame clones and drops some. The sample shows fewer than 95,000 clones, approximately 90% of them seen only once. In this sample, this clone turned up once. Germline V CDR1 and CDR2: MGHRA, YSYEKL. Trimming removed 4 bases from V and 0 bases from J, with 12 bases in between. The CDR3 length is 15 residues. The chain links TRBV4-1 to TRBJ1-2, with D unresolved. Sample: CD4+ or CD8+ T cells sorted from blood, taken in a trial of the OX40 agonist ivuxolimab. The clonotype was recovered from an adult with an advanced solid tumor such as melanoma, head and neck, liver or kidney cancer. The CDR3 is CASSLHFAANYGYTF. CDR3 sequence (DNA): TGCGCCAGCAGCCTTCACTTCGCGGCTAACTATGGCTACACCTTC.